These 9 T cell receptor beta chains were all obtained from the same sample, sequenced in a study of CD4+ T cells in melanoma. TCRdb's table, derived via immunoSEQ multiplex PCR, lists solely in-frame clones and lacks some. The sample lists approximately 12,000 clones, about 67% occurring once. The sample comprised cells from a culture (not recorded whether cultured in vitro). These receptors came from a human donor with melanoma.

The V and J genes are TRBV10-3 and TRBJ1-1; the match to TRBD1 covers 8 bases. This CDR3 region has 16 residues. Germline V gene sequence: CDR1 ENHRY, CDR2 SYGVKD. Trimming cost V 0 bases and J 1 base; bases outside gene matches: 4. DNA for the CDR3: TGTGCCATCAGTGAGTCCATGGGACAGGCGAACACTGAAGCTTTCTTT. Protein sequence: CAISESMGQANTEAFF.

The chain combines TRBV19 with TRBJ2-1, with a tentative D call TRBD2 (6 bases). V lost 7 bases and J 3 bases, leaving 16 bases between the germline ends. The CDR3 loop spans 15 amino acids. Germline CDR1 and CDR2: LNHDA and SQIVND (reference sequence). The CDR3 bases are TGTGCCAGTACCTCGGGGGTAGCGGTCTACAATGAGCAGTTCTTC. Protein: CASTSGVAVYNEQFF.

The chain has TRBV10-3 and TRBJ1-2; D uncertain. Germline CDR1 is ENHRY and CDR2 is SYGVKD. The length of the CDR3 is 13 residues. Trimming took off 0 bases at V and 5 bases at J, with 7 bases between the two ends. The CDR3 loop is CAISESSSYGYTF. The CDR3 DNA reads TGTGCCATCAGTGAGTCGAGCTCTTATGGCTACACCTTC.

The chain employs TRBV7-6 and TRBJ2-2, with 10 bases aligning to TRBD2. Per the germline V gene, CDR1 is SGHVS and CDR2 is FNYEAQ. Losses at the gene ends were 5 bases for V and 3 bases for J; bases not matched to a gene: 6. The CDR3 spans 16 residues. CDR3 bases: TGTGCCAGCAGCCGCAGCGGGGGGGCTGACACCGGGGAGCTGTTTTTT. It encodes CASSRSGGADTGELFF.

This chain connects TRBV5-1 to TRBJ2-7; 7 nucleotides agree with TRBD1. The V segment lost 3 bases and the J segment 0 bases; nucleotides outside the gene matches: 3. This CDR3 has 14 residues. Looked up from germline, CDR1 is SGHRS and CDR2 is YFSETQ. As DNA, the CDR3 is TGCGCCAGCAGCTATCAGGGGGACTCCTACGAGCAGTACTTC. This encodes CASSYQGDSYEQYF.

V and J are TRBV2 and TRBJ2-1, with D unresolved. V was clipped by 2 bases and J by 2 bases, with 13 bases between them. CDR1 SNHLY and CDR2 FYNNEI come from the germline V gene. The CDR3 extends over 16 amino acids. The CDR3 loop reads CASSESWAMAYNEQFF. The DNA for the CDR3 is TGTGCCAGCAGTGAAAGTTGGGCGATGGCCTACAATGAGCAGTTCTTC. Full variable domain (missing parts from reference TRBV2 and TRBJ2-1): EPEVTQTPSHQVTQMGQEVILRCVPISNHLYFYWYRQILGQKVEFLVSFYNNEISEKSEIFDDQFSVERPDGSNFTLKIRSTKLEDSAMYFCASSESWAMAYNEQFFGPGTRLTVL.

J is TRBJ1-2 and V is TRBV19, with 7 bases lining up with TRBD1. CDR1 is LNHDA, CDR2 SQIVND, per germline (reference sequence). CDR3 length equals 14 residues. The V gene end was trimmed by 5 bases and the J gene end by 4 bases; junction bases not matched to a gene: 7. The CDR3 here is CASSPGTEIYGYTF. In DNA, the CDR3 is TGTGCCAGTAGTCCCGGGACAGAGATCTATGGCTACACCTTC.

The V and J genes are TRBV7-3 and TRBJ2-5; D gene unclear. Between the trimmed V and J ends, which lost 1 base and 5 bases, there was a span of 8 bases. Per the germline V gene, CDR1 is SGHTA and CDR2 is FQGTGA. The CDR3 runs to 13 residues. The CDR3 loop is CASSLSLGETQYF. CDR3 sequence (DNA): TGTGCCAGCAGCTTAAGTCTGGGGGAGACCCAGTACTTC.

The V call is TRBV9, the J call TRBJ2-1; tentative D call: TRBD1 (6 bases). Trimming took off 4 bases at V and 11 bases at J, with 28 bases between the two ends. Germline V gives CDR1 SGDLS, CDR2 YYNGEE. This CDR3 is built from 17 residues. The CDR3 DNA follows: TGTGCCAGCAGCATGAACACCGGGAACAGGGACCTGCGCAAGCAGTTCTTC. It is translated as CASSMNTGNRDLRKQFF.